These T cell receptor beta chains were read from a single sample in a study of OX40 agonist ivuxolimab in advanced cancers. This table comes from immunoSEQ multiplex PCR, and its TCRdb copy is limited to in-frame clones, with some not included. This table has about 84,000 clones, approximately 84% appearing once. The specimen comprised CD4+ or CD8+ T cells sorted from blood, sampled in a trial of the OX40 agonist ivuxolimab. All receptors come from an adult with an advanced solid tumor such as melanoma, head and neck, liver or kidney cancer. Each CDR3 is given with its conserved first and last residue. A D gene is named only where the DNA matches it firmly. Size tells how often a clone was seen (once, few, many) or the class of an expanded clone, and some rows leave it out.

d_gene	v_gene	len	abundance	j_gene	CDR3aa	CDR3nt
NA	TRBV30	11	NA	TRBJ2-7	CAWSKRREQYF	TGTGCCTGGAGTAAACGTCGGGAGCAGTACTTC
TRBD1	TRBV19	16	NA	TRBJ2-6	CASSRDRASGANVLTF	TGTGCCAGTAGTAGGGACAGGGCTTCTGGGGCCAACGTCCTGACTTTC
NA	TRBV4-3	16	NA	TRBJ2-3	CASSQGLIPSADTQYF	TGCGCCAGCAGCCAAGGGCTCATACCCAGCGCAGATACGCAGTATTTT
TRBD1	TRBV4-3	18	NA	TRBJ2-3	CASSPTGQSIPSTDTQYF	TGCGCCAGCAGCCCAACGGGACAGTCGATACCTAGCACAGATACGCAGTATTTT
NA	TRBV6-1	15	NA	TRBJ2-1	CASSEGNRDYNEQFF	TGTGCCAGCAGTGAAGGTAACAGGGACTACAATGAGCAGTTCTTC
NA	TRBV14	15	NA	TRBJ1-2	CASSQTIGQTYGYTF	TGTGCCAGCAGCCAGACTATCGGACAGACTTATGGCTACACCTTC
TRBD1	TRBV4-3	16	NA	TRBJ2-7	CASSQDSAGGPYEQYF	TGCGCCAGCAGCCAAGATTCGGCAGGGGGCCCCTACGAGCAGTACTTC
NA	TRBV4-3	14	NA	TRBJ2-5	CASSQKGGEETQYF	TGCGCCAGCAGCCAAAAAGGAGGGGAAGAGACCCAGTACTTC
TRBD2	TRBV7-6	15	few	TRBJ2-5	CASSLELAGEGTQYF	TGTGCCAGCAGCTTAGAACTAGCGGGGGAGGGGACCCAGTACTTC
NA	TRBV2	12	NA	TRBJ1-4	CASAEQDGKLFF	TGTGCCAGCGCCGAGCAGGACGGAAAACTGTTTTTT
TRBD1	TRBV11-2	15	NA	TRBJ2-2	CASSRQGGDTGELFF	TGTGCCAGCAGCCGACAGGGGGGGGACACCGGGGAGCTGTTTTTT
NA	TRBV5-1	12	NA	TRBJ2-3	CASSPKADTQYF	TGCGCCAGCAGCCCTAAGGCAGATACGCAGTATTTT
NA	TRBV11-2	15	NA	TRBJ2-1	CASTQTPHRDNEQFF	TGTGCCAGCACCCAAACCCCCCACAGGGACAATGAGCAGTTCTTC
NA	TRBV5-6	15	NA	TRBJ1-3	CASSLGRSPGNTIYF	TGTGCCAGCAGCTTGGGCAGGTCTCCTGGAAACACCATATATTTT
TRBD1	TRBV2	16	NA	TRBJ2-2	CATRKPDRGNTGELFF	TGTGCCACCCGGAAACCGGACAGGGGTAACACCGGGGAGCTGTTTTTT
NA	TRBV4-3	15	NA	TRBJ2-3	CASSLIRGGADTQYF	TGCGCCAGCAGCCTTATCAGGGGGGGCGCGGATACGCAGTATTTT
NA	TRBV28	16	NA	TRBJ1-1	CASRSQQPGGSTEAFF	TGTGCCAGCAGATCCCAGCAACCGGGTGGGAGCACTGAAGCTTTCTTT
NA	TRBV7-2	14	NA	TRBJ2-3	CASSASDRTDTQYF	TGTGCCAGCAGCGCCTCCGACAGGACAGATACGCAGTATTTT
NA	TRBV18	13	NA	TRBJ1-2	CASSPPEGYGYTF	TGTGCCAGCTCACCACCAGAAGGGTATGGCTACACCTTC
NA	TRBV28	15	NA	TRBJ2-2	CASSVDFANTGELFF	TGTGCCAGCAGCGTAGACTTCGCGAACACCGGGGAGCTGTTTTTT
NA	TRBV7-2	13	NA	TRBJ2-3	CASSSPTEQKGYF	TGTGCCAGCAGCTCGCCGACAGAACAAAAGGGGTATTTT
TRBD1	TRBV6-5	13	NA	TRBJ1-5	CASSYDRGQPQHF	TGTGCCAGCAGCTACGACAGGGGCCAGCCCCAGCATTTT
NA	TRBV25-1	16	NA	TRBJ1-4	CASRGSGVATNEKLFF	TGTGCCAGCAGGGGGTCCGGGGTTGCAACTAATGAAAAACTGTTTTTT
NA	TRBV5-1	14	NA	TRBJ1-3	CASSEAFSGNTIYF	TGCGCCAGCAGTGAGGCCTTCTCTGGAAACACCATATATTTT
NA	TRBV7-2	14	few	TRBJ1-2	CASSLGGLFRGYTF	TGTGCCAGCAGCTTAGGGGGGCTTTTTCGAGGCTACACCTTC
TRBD2	TRBV13	18	NA	TRBJ2-3	CASSRTPSISGGTDTQYF	TGTGCCAGCAGCCGAACCCCCTCCATTAGCGGGGGGACAGATACGCAGTATTTT
NA	TRBV6-5	13	NA	TRBJ2-2	CASKARGTGELFF	TGTGCCAGCAAGGCGAGGGGGACCGGGGAGCTGTTTTTT
TRBD1	TRBV7-9	18	NA	TRBJ2-5	CASSRVKGRDRVKETQYF	TGTGCCAGCAGCCGAGTGAAGGGGCGGGACAGGGTAAAAGAGACCCAGTACTTC
TRBD1	TRBV19	14	few	TRBJ1-1	CASSEGQGGAEAFF	TGTGCCAGTAGTGAGGGACAGGGAGGAGCGGAAGCTTTCTTT
NA	TRBV9	14	NA	TRBJ1-1	CASSADRSSPEAFF	TGTGCCAGCAGCGCAGACAGGAGCTCACCTGAAGCTTTCTTT
NA	TRBV11-2	17	NA	TRBJ1-4	CASSLRFRDATNEKLFF	TGTGCCAGCAGCCTACGATTCCGAGATGCAACTAATGAAAAACTGTTTTTT
TRBD2	TRBV4-3	20	NA	TRBJ2-4	CASSQESPAGVGGFGNIQYF	TGCGCCAGCAGCCAAGAAAGTCCCGCGGGGGTCGGAGGGTTCGGAAACATTCAGTACTTC
TRBD2	TRBV7-3	12	NA	TRBJ2-7	CASSSPPGGQYF	TGTGCCAGCAGCTCACCGCCGGGAGGGCAGTACTTC
TRBD1	TRBV18	15	NA	TRBJ2-2	CASSQQGFETGELFF	TGTGCCAGCTCACAACAGGGGTTTGAAACCGGGGAGCTGTTTTTT
NA	TRBV4-3	14	once	TRBJ1-6	CASSQDSGGRPLHF	TGCGCCAGCAGCCAAGATTCCGGGGGGAGACCCCTCCACTTT
NA	TRBV9	15	few	TRBJ1-3	CASSVSKGAGNTIYF	TGTGCCAGCAGCGTATCTAAGGGGGCTGGAAACACCATATATTTT
NA	TRBV19	11	few	TRBJ1-2	CASSPGSGYTF	TGTGCCAGTAGTCCCGGTAGCGGCTACACCTTC
NA	TRBV9	17	once	TRBJ2-2	CASSAARDSFDTGELFF	TGTGCCAGCAGCGCAGCCCGAGACTCGTTTGACACCGGGGAGCTGTTTTTT
TRBD1	TRBV14	14	NA	TRBJ1-1	CASSQTTGGTEAFF	TGTGCCAGCAGCCAAACTACAGGGGGAACTGAAGCTTTCTTT
TRBD2	TRBV7-3	15	NA	TRBJ2-5	CASSSGTSGGETQYF	TGTGCCAGCAGCTCCGGAACTAGCGGGGGAGAGACCCAGTACTTC
NA	TRBV10-3	13	once	TRBJ1-4	CASAGAGNEKLFF	TGTGCCTCAGCGGGCGCGGGTAATGAAAAACTGTTTTTT
NA	TRBV28	12	NA	TRBJ1-1	CASSLWDTEAFF	TGTGCCAGCAGTCTATGGGACACTGAAGCTTTCTTT